These 19 T cell receptor beta chains came from one sample sequenced in a study of blood T cell repertoires in COVID-19. TCRdb's copy holds only in-frame clones and misses some; the assay was immunoSEQ multiplex PCR. The sample has about 160,000 clones, about four fifths seen once. The sequencing input was peripheral blood. These receptors were collected from a man aged 70-80 years who had recovered from COVID-19.

This chain joins TRBV21-1 and TRBJ1-4. TRBV21-1 is flagged as a pseudogene. The CDR3 length is 15 residues. The DNA of the CDR3 is TGTGCCAGCAGCAAAGCGCCCAGGAGGAATGAAAAACTGTTTTTT. As protein: CASSKAPRRNEKLFF.

This sequence joins TRBV28 and TRBJ1-2, with unresolved D. V lost 1 base, J lost 11 bases, and 14 bases lay in between. The germline gives CDR1 MDHEN, CDR2 SYDVKM. CDR3 length: 13 residues. DNA of the CDR3: TGTGCCAGCAGTTTATCGCCTTTGCGGGGATACACCTTC. As protein: CASSLSPLRGYTF.

The V gene is TRBV3-1 (or the pseudogene TRBV3-2), the J gene TRBJ2-7, with D tentatively TRBD1 (5 bases). CDR1 is LGHDT, CDR2 YNNKEL, per germline (reference sequence). This CDR3 has 14 residues. The V gene lost 1 base and the J gene lost 3 bases, with 10 bases spanning the gap. CDR3 coding DNA: TGTGCCAGCAGCCAAGCTCAGGGCGGCTACGAGCAGTACTTC. Residues: CASSQAQGGYEQYF.

This chain links TRBV20-1 with TRBJ1-5; D possibly corresponds to TRBD1 (5 bases). Trimming removed 3 bases at V and 4 bases at J, with 13 bases between. The CDR3 is 14 amino acids. The V gene's germline CDR1 is DFQATT and CDR2 SNEGSKA (reference sequence). Here the CDR3 reads CSASFQGRNQPQHF. DNA for the CDR3: TGCAGTGCTAGTTTCCAGGGAAGGAATCAGCCCCAGCATTTT.

V gene TRBV13 combines with J gene TRBJ2-5; TRBD2 agrees at 7 bases. The CDR3 extends over 14 amino acids. The germline CDR1 and CDR2 sequences are PRHDT and FYEKMQ (reference sequence). The trim removed 5 bases at V and 4 bases at J, leaving 7 bases unmatched. The CDR3 DNA reads as TGTGCCAGCAGCCCCCCAACGGGGGGAGAGACCCAGTACTTC. This encodes CASSPPTGGETQYF.

The rearrangement uses TRBV6-5 and TRBJ1-4; D uncertain. Trimming left V 7 bases short and J 6 bases short, with 15 bases between. Germline loops: CDR1 MNHEY, CDR2 SVGAGI. The CDR3 is made up of 14 amino acids. CDR3 DNA: TGTGCCAGCACGACGGTTTCGCGGGATGAAAAACTGTTTTTT. Its protein is CASTTVSRDEKLFF.

This clone has a single count. The genes are TRBV6-1 and TRBJ1-2; TRBD1 matches at 8 bases. V lost 2 bases and J lost 4; bases outside the gene matches: 9. In germline, CDR1 is MNHNS, CDR2 SASEGT. The CDR3 sequence is 16 residues long. The CDR3 DNA follows: TGTGCCAGCAGTGAACCCGGACAGGGTAGAACCTATGGCTACACCTTC. The encoded protein is CASSEPGQGRTYGYTF.

The rearrangement uses TRBV14 and TRBJ2-7, with D possibly being TRBD1 (5 bases). Germline V gene lookup returns CDR1 SGHDN and CDR2 FVKESK. Trimming pared 0 bases from V and 3 bases from J, leaving 12 bases between. There are 15 residues in the CDR3. DNA of the CDR3: TGTGCCAGCAGCCAAGATAAGGGGTATAACTACGAGCAGTACTTC. This translates into CASSQDKGYNYEQYF.

The chain couples TRBV4-2 to TRBJ1-1, with a possible D match to TRBD1 (6 bases). This CDR3 region has 13 residues. Trimming stripped 0 bases from V and 7 bases from J, with 9 bases between. CDR1 LGHNA and CDR2 YNFKEQ come from the germline V gene. The CDR3 here is CASSQDRGGEAFF. CDR3 nucleotides: TGTGCCAGCAGCCAAGATCGAGGGGGTGAAGCTTTCTTT.

This clone occurred once. The rearrangement joins TRBV19 to TRBJ1-2, with 10 bases aligning to TRBD1. The germline V gene encodes CDR1 LNHDA and CDR2 SQIVND (reference sequence). This CDR3 has 16 amino acids. The V gene end was trimmed by 4 bases and the J gene end by 4 bases; junction bases not matched to a gene: 9. CDR3 in DNA: TGTGCCAGTAGTACGAGACAGGGGGCGCGTGGCTATGGCTACACCTTC. Amino acids: CASSTRQGARGYGYTF.

V and J are TRBV5-1 and TRBJ2-5, with 9 positions matching TRBD2. Germline CDR1 SGHRS, CDR2 YFSETQ. The CDR3 runs 14 residues. With 5 bases clipped from V and 4 bases from J, the junction kept 6 bases outside the gene matches. The CDR3 coding sequence is TGCGCCAGCAGTCGGCTAGCGGGAACAGAGACCCAGTACTTC. Protein sequence: CASSRLAGTETQYF.

V and J are TRBV27 and TRBJ2-7, with D possibly being TRBD2 (5 bases). Germline CDR1 is MNHEY and CDR2 is SMNVEV (reference sequence). The V and J ends lost 5 bases and 4 bases respectively, with 12 bases between them. The CDR3 has 13 residues. The CDR3 bases are TGTGCCAGCAGTGAGGGCCTGTTTTACGAGCAGTACTTC. This gives the protein CASSEGLFYEQYF.

This clone showed up just a few times. V and J are TRBV19 and TRBJ1-1; D is unresolved. Germline CDR1 LNHDA, CDR2 SQIVND (reference sequence). This CDR3 contains 13 residues. Trimming removed 9 bases from V and 1 base from J, with 12 bases in between. The CDR3 spells CASLRSKNTEAFF. Written as DNA, the CDR3 is TGTGCCAGCCTCCGAAGCAAGAACACTGAAGCTTTCTTT.

V gene TRBV5-1 combines with J gene TRBJ2-1; 15 bases map to TRBD2. V shed 8 bases and J 5 bases; nucleotides not matched to a gene: 11. CDR3 length: 17 amino acids. CDR1 is SGHRS and CDR2 is YFSETQ in the germline V gene. The CDR3 reads CASRSGTSGRFDNEQFF. CDR3 DNA: TGCGCCAGTCGTTCCGGGACTAGCGGGAGGTTTGACAATGAGCAGTTCTTC.

This clone was counted between two and nine times. V gene TRBV6-6 combines with J gene TRBJ1-1, with 7 positions matching TRBD1. The V gene's germline CDR1 is MNHNY and CDR2 SVGAGI (reference sequence). This CDR3 contains 16 residues. V was clipped by 7 bases and J by 6 bases; unmatched bases: 17. Written as DNA, the CDR3 is TGTGCCAGCATCCCCCTGGGTAAGGGACAGAGATCTGAAGCTTTCTTT. Translating gives CASIPLGKGQRSEAFF.

A single count supports this clone. The V call is TRBV6-1, the J call TRBJ1-4; the D is unclear. The CDR3 covers 13 residues. The V end was cut by 4 bases, the J end by 1 base, with 4 bases between. CDR1 is MNHNS, CDR2 SASEGT, per germline. The CDR3 sequence: CASSAETNEKLFF. The CDR3 nucleotides read TGTGCCAGCAGTGCAGAAACTAATGAAAAACTGTTTTTT.

This clone was detected only once. The V and J genes are TRBV7-6 and TRBJ1-2; 8 bases map to TRBD1. Germline-derived CDR1 and CDR2 are SGHVS and FNYEAQ. Unmatched junction bases numbered 2, after V lost 4 bases and J lost 4 bases. The CDR3 runs to 13 residues. The CDR3 DNA is TGTGCCAGCAGCTACACAGGGGGCTATGGCTACACCTTC. Its protein is CASSYTGGYGYTF.

The CDR3 region is CASSPHQAGAEKLFF. CDR3 DNA: TGTGCCAGCAGCCCCCATCAAGCGGGAGCTGAAAAACTGTTTTTT. V is TRBV6-5 and J is TRBJ1-4; D is uncertain. The germline V gene has CDR1 MNHEY and CDR2 SVGAGI. The CDR3 consists of 15 residues. Trimming removed 6 bases at V and 7 bases at J, with 18 bases between.

This clone has ten or more counts. The chain joins TRBV28 to TRBJ1-5; 7 bases map to TRBD1. The V gene end was trimmed by 1 base and the J gene end by 6 bases; junction bases not matched to a gene: 12. From germline, CDR1 is MDHEN and CDR2 SYDVKM. The CDR3 length is 17 residues. The CDR3 sequence: CASSLLGGAVRFQPQHF. The DNA of the CDR3 is TGTGCCAGCAGTTTATTAGGGGGCGCCGTTCGGTTTCAGCCCCAGCATTTT.